This T cell receptor beta chain appears in the sequencing data of a study of shared clonotypes between healthy human individuals. For the study at large: Three men and two women, aged 18 to 49, were donors. Study observations and caveats: Owing to a small donor count, the genetic and exposure-history diversity represented was limited.

On this clone: Its antigen is unidentified.

The donors, all of them Caucasian adults, lived in Nashville, Tennessee. Germline assignment: CDR1 ENHRY and CDR2 SYGVKD. The CDR3 is made up of 16 amino acids. The ends lost 3 bases at V and 9 bases at J; junction bases unmatched: 10. Sequenced by immunoSEQ multiplex PCR; TCRdb stores in-frame clones only, minus some. The table has about 520,000 clones, about 78% seen once; the top ten hold more than 10%. The source of this sequence is a woman aged 40 to 50 in good health. Some clones in this sample may be carry-over from other donors' samples. The rearrangement joins TRBV10-3 to TRBJ2-1; 11 positions agree with TRBD2. The sample taken for sequencing was PBMCs. The DNA for the CDR3 is TGTGCCATCAGTGATTGGGTACTAGCGGGAGATCTTGAGCAGTTCTTC. The encoded protein is CAISDWVLAGDLEQFF.